The 32 T cell receptor beta chains below all came from one sample that was sequenced in a study of shared clonotypes between healthy human individuals. Repertoires were generated with immunoSEQ multiplex PCR, while TCRdb's copy carries only in-frame clones and drops some. The sample has some 1,600,000 clones, about 98% seen once. The sample taken for sequencing was naive CD4+ T cells sorted from blood. Sample subset: CD45RA+ positively selected. These receptors all stem from a man between 25 and 39 years old in good health.

Regarding this clone: Additional DNA sequences in this sample encode the identical CDR3. This chain connects TRBV5-1 to TRBJ1-5; D is ambiguous. The CDR3 has 15 residues. In germline, CDR1 is SGHRS, CDR2 YFSETQ. Trimming pared 0 bases from V and 1 base from J, leaving 8 bases between. CDR3 amino acids: CASSLASGSNQPQHF. CDR3 nucleotides: TGCGCCAGCAGCTTGGCAAGCGGGAGCAATCAGCCCCAGCATTTT.

This chain uses TRBV5-1 with TRBJ1-2; D might be TRBD1 (5 bases). The CDR3 loop spans 15 amino acids. V was shortened by 3 bases and J by 8 bases, with 20 bases between the two germline ends. Per germline, CDR1 SGHRS and CDR2 YFSETQ. The CDR3 sequence is CASSYGTSQPTGYTF. CDR3 nucleotides: TGCGCCAGCAGCTACGGGACTTCACAGCCCACCGGCTACACCTTC.

This clone was seen once. V is TRBV9 and J is TRBJ2-7; maybe TRBD2 (5 bases). Trimming shortened V by 0 bases and J by 3 bases, and 16 bases separated the two germline ends. Germline V gene lookup returns CDR1 SGDLS and CDR2 YYNGEE. The CDR3 has 16 amino acids. The CDR3 loop is CASSVGSGLEGYEQYF. DNA of the CDR3: TGTGCCAGCAGCGTAGGAAGTGGCCTCGAGGGCTACGAGCAGTACTTC.

This rearrangement joins TRBV4-1 to TRBJ2-3; tentatively, D is TRBD2 (7 bases). Germline-derived CDR1 and CDR2 are MGHRA and YSYEKL. V lost 3 bases to trimming and J lost 3 bases, with 19 bases between them. This CDR3 is built from 17 residues. The CDR3 is CASSHSGSRGGTDTQYF. The CDR3 region has the DNA TGCGCCAGCAGCCACTCGGGGTCCAGGGGAGGGACAGATACGCAGTATTTT.

The chain couples TRBV19 to TRBJ2-7; 7 bases map to TRBD2. This CDR3 comprises 14 residues. Looked up from germline, CDR1 is LNHDA and CDR2 is SQIVND (reference sequence). With V trimmed by 5 bases and J by 0 bases, 4 bases remained unmatched. The CDR3 DNA reads TGTGCCAGTAGTCGGGCTAGCGGCTCCTACGAGCAGTACTTC. Translation: CASSRASGSYEQYF.

The V and J genes are TRBV9 and TRBJ2-7; 8 positions agree with TRBD1. Germline-derived CDR1 and CDR2 are SGDLS and YYNGEE. The CDR3 extends over 15 amino acids. The V gene end was trimmed by 5 bases and the J gene end by 4 bases; junction bases not matched to a gene: 11. The CDR3 reads CASSTTGTGLYEQYF. Written as DNA, the CDR3 is TGTGCCAGCAGTACCACCGGGACAGGACTATACGAGCAGTACTTC.

This clone is a singleton in its sample. V usage is TRBV29-1 and J usage is TRBJ1-1; D not resolved. Per germline, CDR1 SQVTM and CDR2 ANQGSEA. This CDR3 region has 14 residues. Between the trimmed V and J ends, which lost 4 bases and 7 bases, there was a span of 19 bases. The CDR3 DNA reads as TGCAGCGTTGCCCCACTAGGACGGAACTTTGAAGCTTTCTTT. It yields the protein CSVAPLGRNFEAFF.

The chain uses TRBV5-8 and TRBJ1-2; D is uncertain. The CDR3 is 14 amino acids. The germline V gene has CDR1 SGHTS and CDR2 YDEGEE. Trimming pared 2 bases from V and 2 bases from J, leaving 10 bases between. CDR3 coding DNA: TGTGCCAGCAGCTTATTCGGGTACAACTATGGCTACACCTTC. The encoded protein is CASSLFGYNYGYTF.

On this clone: Other DNA sequences in this sample translate to the same CDR3. The chain is built from TRBV27 and TRBJ2-7; TRBD1 matches at 9 bases. V lost 6 bases and J lost 4; bases outside the gene matches: 4. Germline CDR1 and CDR2: MNHEY and SMNVEV (reference sequence). This CDR3 spans 13 amino acids. In DNA form, the CDR3 reads TGTGCCAGCAGGGGGACAGGGCAGTACGAGCAGTACTTC. Its translation is CASRGTGQYEQYF.

V usage is TRBV7-2 and J usage is TRBJ2-6; D unresolved. In germline, CDR1 is SGHTA, CDR2 FQGNSA. Trimming removed 1 base at V and 6 bases at J, with 10 bases between. The CDR3 length is 15 residues. The DNA for the CDR3 is TGTGCCAGCAGCTTAGGACCCCGCGTGGCCAACGTCCTGACTTTC. Translated, it gives CASSLGPRVANVLTF.

The rearrangement uses TRBV12-2 and TRBJ2-5; the table names TRBD1, a call not compared with the DNA. TRBV12-2 has pseudogene status. The CDR3 is 16 residues long. DNA for the CDR3: TGTGCAAGTCGCTTAGGGAAGGGCAACAGGGAAGAGACCCAGTACTTC. It encodes CASRLGKGNREETQYF.

In regard to this clone: The sample contains more than one DNA sequence encoding this CDR3. This chain links TRBV2 with TRBJ1-2; 9 bases map to TRBD1. The germline V gene encodes CDR1 SNHLY and CDR2 FYNNEI. This CDR3 spans 12 amino acids. After removal of 11 bases from V and 4 bases from J, the junction contained 5 bases not matched to a gene. The CDR3 DNA reads as TGTGCCTCCTCGGACAGGGGCTATGGCTACACCTTC. Its protein is CASSDRGYGYTF.

The chain combines TRBV10-3 with TRBJ2-7; 8 bases agree with TRBD2. After removal of 10 bases from V and 4 bases from J, the junction contained 9 bases not matched to a gene. Germline lookup yields CDR1 ENHRY and CDR2 SYGVKD. The CDR3 runs 13 residues. CDR3 loop: CATHGTRRYEQYF. In nucleotides, the CDR3 is TGTGCCACCCACGGGACTAGAAGATACGAGCAGTACTTC.

The chain recombines TRBV7-6 with TRBJ2-7, with 7 bases lining up with TRBD1. The CDR3 has 15 residues. Unmatched junction bases numbered 6, after V lost 2 bases and J lost 2 bases. Germline V CDR1 and CDR2: SGHVS, FNYEAQ. In DNA form, the CDR3 reads TGTGCCAGCAGCTTAAATGCAGGGGGTGCCTACGAGCAGTACTTC. It is translated as CASSLNAGGAYEQYF.

Comments on this clone: The sample holds other DNA sequences that translate to the same CDR3. The V call is TRBV7-9, the J call TRBJ1-1; D gene unclear. The CDR3 is 13 residues long. Germline V gene lookup returns CDR1 SEHNR and CDR2 FQNEAQ (reference sequence). The V gene lost 1 base and the J gene lost 3 bases, with 6 bases spanning the gap. The DNA for the CDR3 is TGTGCCAGCAGCTTAGGGGAGTACACTGAAGCTTTCTTT. This sequence encodes CASSLGEYTEAFF.

The rearrangement joins TRBV7-2 to TRBJ2-1; 11 bases align to TRBD2. This CDR3 comprises 15 residues. The trim removed 2 bases at V and 7 bases at J, leaving 4 bases unmatched. The V gene's germline CDR1 is SGHTA and CDR2 FQGNSA. The CDR3 protein is CASSLTSGSFNEQFF. CDR3 sequence (DNA): TGTGCCAGCAGCTTAACTAGCGGGAGTTTTAATGAGCAGTTCTTC.

A few counts support this clone. The chain is built from TRBV5-1 and TRBJ1-5; D perhaps matches TRBD1 (6 bases). The CDR3 has 14 amino acids. V lost 0 bases to trimming and J lost 7 bases, with 11 bases between them. From germline, CDR1 is SGHRS and CDR2 YFSETQ. This chain's CDR3 is CASSLGAGAQPQHF. In nucleotides, the CDR3 is TGCGCCAGCAGCTTGGGGGCAGGGGCCCAGCCCCAGCATTTT.

The chain combines TRBV7-8 with TRBJ1-5; TRBD1 matches at 8 bases. The CDR3 has 14 residues. V shed 7 bases and J 6 bases; nucleotides not matched to a gene: 8. The V gene's germline CDR1 is SGHVS and CDR2 FQNEAQ. This CDR3 reads CASIPGQEGQPQHF. The CDR3 coding sequence is TGTGCCAGCATCCCGGGACAGGAAGGTCAGCCCCAGCATTTT.

J is TRBJ2-3 and V is TRBV7-3; maybe TRBD1 (6 bases). CDR1 and CDR2 (germline): SGHTA, FQGTGA. This CDR3 spans 16 amino acids. The V and J ends lost 5 bases and 0 bases respectively, with 15 bases between them. CDR3 in DNA: TGTGCCAGCAGCGGTGAGACAGGTACTAGCACAGATACGCAGTATTTT. It translates to CASSGETGTSTDTQYF.

This chain links TRBV7-6 with TRBJ2-5, with TRBD2 matching 12 bases. The CDR3 sequence is 15 residues long. J gave up 1 base and V 5 bases, and 2 bases lay outside the gene matches. Per the germline V gene, CDR1 is SGHVS and CDR2 is FNYEAQ. The CDR3 here is CASSLLAGGQETQYF. CDR3 DNA: TGTGCCAGCAGCCTACTAGCGGGAGGCCAAGAGACCCAGTACTTC.

This clone came up once. Other DNA sequences within the sample encode an identical CDR3. This chain joins TRBV18 and TRBJ2-5; tentative D call: TRBD2 (5 bases). The V end was cut by 3 bases, the J end by 5 bases, with 10 bases between. The germline gives CDR1 KGHSH, CDR2 LQKENI. CDR3 length: 13 residues. The CDR3 DNA sequence: TGTGCCAGCTCACCCGGTGGAGGTGAGACCCAGTACTTC. Encoded protein: CASSPGGGETQYF.

The J gene is TRBJ2-7, the V gene TRBV7-9; the D gene is possibly TRBD1 (6 bases). The CDR3 covers 16 residues. V lost 5 bases and J 6 bases, leaving 23 bases between the germline ends. Germline CDR1 SEHNR, CDR2 FQNEAQ (reference sequence). The CDR3: CASSPYITGNAGEQYF. The CDR3, as DNA: TGTGCCAGCAGCCCATATATAACAGGGAATGCCGGCGAGCAGTACTTC. Drawing the rest from reference TRBV7-9 and TRBJ2-7, the complete variable domain is DTGVSQNPRHKITKRGQNVTFRCDPISEHNRLYWYRQTLGQGPEFLTYFQNEAQLEKSRLLSDRFSAERPKGSFSTLEIQRTEQGDSAMYLCASSPYITGNAGEQYFGPGTRLTVT.

V and J are TRBV29-1 and TRBJ2-7; tentative D call: TRBD1 (5 bases). The ends were cut back, 2 bases at V and 5 bases at J, with 22 bases in the middle. This CDR3 spans 16 amino acids. CDR1 is SQVTM, CDR2 ANQGSEA, per germline. The CDR3: CSVEPWSVSGSDEQYF. The CDR3 DNA reads as TGCAGCGTTGAACCTTGGTCCGTGTCAGGGTCCGACGAGCAGTACTTC.

This chain joins TRBV9 and TRBJ2-2; 10 bases map to TRBD1. With V trimmed by 2 bases and J by 1 base, 8 bases remained unmatched. There are 18 residues in the CDR3. Per the germline V gene, CDR1 is SGDLS and CDR2 is YYNGEE. In DNA, the CDR3 is TGTGCCAGCAGCGTCCCCAGGACAGGGGGGTGGAACACCGGGGAGCTGTTTTTT. Its translation is CASSVPRTGGWNTGELFF.

The chain recombines TRBV2 with TRBJ2-7; D gene ambiguous. The CDR3 is 13 amino acids. CDR1 SNHLY and CDR2 FYNNEI come from the germline V gene. The ends were cut back, 5 bases at V and 1 base at J, with 9 bases in the middle. CDR3 loop: CASSSTMSYEQYF. CDR3 DNA sequence: TGTGCCAGCAGTTCTACTATGTCCTACGAGCAGTACTTC.

The chain is built from TRBV2 and TRBJ2-3; D is possibly TRBD1 or TRBD2 (6 bases each). With 7 bases removed from V and 0 bases from J, the gap between germline ends came to 14 bases. CDR1 and CDR2 from the germline V gene are SNHLY and FYNNEI. This CDR3 has 15 residues. As DNA, the CDR3 is TGTGCCAGCATCCGCGGGACACTTAGCACAGATACGCAGTATTTT. Its translation: CASIRGTLSTDTQYF.

The sample holds one count of this clone. The chain carries TRBV2 and TRBJ1-1; 7 bases fit TRBD1. V shed 6 bases, J shed 1 base, and the junction held 5 bases outside the gene matches. Germline CDR1 and CDR2: SNHLY and FYNNEI. The CDR3 spans 14 residues. CDR3 loop: CASRRQGRNTEAFF. As DNA, the CDR3 is TGTGCCAGCAGGCGACAGGGAAGGAACACTGAAGCTTTCTTT.

The J gene is TRBJ1-2, the V gene TRBV28; D unresolved. Germline V CDR1 and CDR2: MDHEN, SYDVKM. The V end lost 7 bases, the J end lost 4 bases, and 13 bases lay between the germline ends. There are 13 residues in the CDR3. As DNA, the CDR3 is TGTGCCAGCACCTCGCCCCCTACCTATGGCTACACCTTC. Encoded protein: CASTSPPTYGYTF.

The rearrangement joins TRBV27 to TRBJ2-3; 7 nucleotides align to TRBD2. This CDR3 contains 16 residues. Germline CDR1 and CDR2: MNHEY and SMNVEV (reference sequence). The ends lost 4 bases at V and 6 bases at J; junction bases unmatched: 13. The DNA of the CDR3 is TGTGCCAGCAGTTCCCCCCGGGGGGAGAGGGCGGATACGCAGTATTTT. Translation gives CASSSPRGERADTQYF.

The chain combines TRBV11-2 with TRBJ1-1; D gene uncertain. Germline loops: CDR1 SGHAT, CDR2 FQNNGV. Deletions cut 3 bases from V and 0 bases from J, with 8 bases between. The length of the CDR3 is 14 residues. CDR3 residues: CASSFSGMNTEAFF. The CDR3 DNA sequence: TGTGCCAGCAGCTTTTCCGGGATGAACACTGAAGCTTTCTTT.

The chain couples TRBV5-1 to TRBJ2-3; D not certain. This CDR3 contains 14 residues. V was clipped by 1 base and J by 2 bases, with 8 bases between them. CDR1 is SGHRS, CDR2 YFSETQ, per germline. The CDR3 DNA sequence: TGCGCCAGCAGCTTGAACGGAAACACAGATACGCAGTATTTT. The encoded protein is CASSLNGNTDTQYF. The full variable domain, in which reference TRBV5-1 and TRBJ2-3 provide the parts outside the CDR3, is KAGVTQTPRYLIKTRGQQVTLSCSPISGHRSVSWYQQTPGQGLQFLFEYFSETQRNKGNFPGRFSGRQFSNSRSEMNVSTLELGDSALYLCASSLNGNTDTQYFGPGTRLTVL.

The chain carries TRBV19 and TRBJ2-1; 13 positions agree with TRBD2. The germline gives CDR1 LNHDA, CDR2 SQIVND (reference sequence). After removal of 3 bases from V and 4 bases from J, the junction contained 12 bases not matched to a gene. The CDR3 runs 19 residues. In DNA form, the CDR3 reads TGTGCCAGTAGTATCTTTGTGTCCGGGACTAGCGGGATTTACAATGAGCAGTTCTTC. This encodes CASSIFVSGTSGIYNEQFF.